The source of this TCR beta chain is a study of low-dose radiotherapy and immunotherapy resistance in tumors. Trimming removed 6 bases from V and 2 bases from J, with 11 bases in between. The germline gives CDR1 MNHEY, CDR2 SVGEGT. The CDR3 covers 13 residues. The time point was: after trial treatment. Treatment indicated: LDRT plus nivolumab, ipilimumab, low-dose cyclophosphamide and aspirin (RACIN trial). TRAV and TRBV primers primed cDNA for both TCRalpha and TCRbeta. Using a constant-region primer together with a V-primer adapter, TCRs were subjected to 20 PCR cycles of amplification. Each CDR3 protein is one row after TCRdb ran MiXCR on the reads. Altogether under 110,000 distinct CDR3 sequences are present, under 25% being singletons, with the ten largest covering 4.1%.

The source was PBMCs, collected after low-dose radiotherapy plus immunotherapy. The source of this sequence is a male donor with prostate cancer. V is TRBV6-2 or TRBV6-3 and J is TRBJ2-7; a possible D gene is TRBD1 (5 bases). For the CDR3, the DNA is TGTGCCAGCAGGCCGGACAAGACCTACGAGCAGTACTTC. This sequence encodes CASRPDKTYEQYF.